The sequence of this T cell receptor beta chain was determined in a study of T-cell memory formation after mild COVID-19 (dated by TCRdb to about 2021). As for the study more broadly: TCR sequence clusters from the two donors were largely donor specific. In a couple of donors, T-cell clones that expanded and contracted after mild COVID-19 were tracked by sequencing TCRalpha and TCRbeta repertoires over time. The cohort comprised two young, previously healthy adult volunteers, one female and one male. Overall study outcomes, separate from this receptor: The study included only a couple of mild cases, and larger cohorts that include severe cases with pre-infection samples were judged to be necessary. SARS-CoV-2 specificity was not confirmed for the second-wave clones peaking on day 37. Some responding clones were detected in pre-infection memory, which suggested that pre-existing cross-reactive memory T cells had joined the SARS-CoV-2 response. Clones contracting from day 15 to 85 had balanced CD4/CD8 phenotypes, while a second wave expanding from day 15 to 37 was biased towards CD4+. Contracting CD4+ clones turned up mainly in the CM and EM memory subsets, whereas EMRA was where CD8+ clones were enriched.

This clonotype has only a few counts. No cognate antigen has been identified for it. No per-base quality is available; no much larger clone lies one base away. PBMCs were isolated by Ficoll-Paque density gradient centrifugation. Taken from cysteine to phenylalanine, the CDR3 has 14 residues. Only the CDR3 DNA is retained, 42 bases long and in frame from the first base. V and J are trimmed by 10 bases and 1 base, and the gene matches miss 8 bases of the junction. CDR1 MNHNY and CDR2 SVGAGI are derived from the germline V gene (reference sequence). Sequencing relied on an Illumina NovaSeq 6000. TCRalpha and TCRbeta cDNA libraries were constructed by 5'RACE with constant-segment primers, with sample barcodes and unique molecular identifiers being introduced. RNA was extracted from every sample with Trizol reagent. Library amplification was performed in two PCR steps, and a second sample barcode and Illumina TruSeq adapters were introduced in the second step. The libraries were sequenced on an Illumina NovaSeq using 2 x 150 bp paired-end reads. The authors' pipeline ran thus. Demultiplexing of reads and collapsing into UMI-guided consensus sequences were performed with migec v1.2.7. With mixcr v2.1.11, UMI consensuses were aligned to TRA and TRB V and J templates and assembled into clonotypes. Clonotypes were classified as expanded or contracted when called significant by both edgeR and NoisET, with noise models trained on biological replicates. For edgeR calls, the thresholds were a false discovery rate-adjusted p below 0.01 and a log2 fold-change of 1. As an exploratory analysis of dynamics, PCA with hierarchical clustering was applied to max-normalized trajectories of the 1000 most abundant clonotypes. The CD4 or CD8 phenotype of responding clones was assigned using the separately sequenced CD4+ and CD8+ repertoires. TCRdb reran the public reads through fastp at Q25 and MiXCR, keeping productive beta chains. Every distinct CDR3 protein forms one entry, paired with its most common genes and DNA. The V and J calls and clone size are TCRdb's, not the authors'. This sample has some 130,000 distinct CDR3 sequences in its table, and under 30% of those were observed once. Approximately 25% of the sample comes from the top ten.

The V and J segments used are TRBV6-6 and TRBJ2-7; 9 bases in the junction line up with TRBD2. Sequencing was performed on PBMCs or a T cell subset sorted from them (not recorded which). This TCR was recovered from an adult woman who had mild COVID-19 (a few samples of this study predate the infection). The sample titles of this study are shuffled in the database, so cell type and time point are left out; the donor was told from shared clones. The DNA sequence is as follows: TGTGCCACCTTTAGCGGGAGTTATTCCTACGAGCAGTACTTC. Its product reads: CATFSGSYSYEQYF.